Described below is a single T cell receptor (beta chain) sequence and its context. The antigen remains unidentified. A junction boundary mismatches the germline segment, possibly from a read error. This entry is derived from a study of radiotherapy plus CTLA-4 blockade in lung cancer. Patients had chemo-refractory metastatic non-small-cell lung cancer and received focal radiation plus CTLA-4 blockade that used ipilimumab. Sequencing used immunoSEQ multiplex PCR; TCRdb keeps in-frame clones, though not all of them. This repertoire shows 30,000 to 35,000 clones, roughly 70% found once; its top ten account for 4%. Germline V gene data show CDR1 as SGHTA and CDR2 as FQGTGA. The CDR3 consists of 14 residues. Notes on the study in general: In blood, tumor-derived TCR clones expanded after radiotherapy plus ipilimumab.

The sequence was collected from a human donor with non-small cell lung cancer who had stable disease on radiotherapy plus ipilimumab. The chain carries TRBV7-3 and TRBJ1-1, with D hard to call. Specimen: peripheral blood, collected from a patient treated with radiotherapy plus ipilimumab. For the CDR3, the DNA is TGTGCCAGCAGCCTAACGACGGGGAACACTGAAGCTTTCTTT. The encoded protein is CASSLTTGNTEAFF.